The 27 T cell receptor beta chains below were found in one sample sequenced in a study of lymphopenia after photon versus proton radiotherapy. TCRdb's table, derived via immunoSEQ multiplex PCR, lists solely in-frame clones and lacks some. Of 15,000 to 20,000 clones listed, around 85% were seen once; the top ten hold about a tenth. The sequenced sample was peripheral blood, obtained from a patient treated with proton-based radiotherapy. The source of these receptors is a man aged 65 to 85 with pancreatic cancer.

This rearrangement joins TRBV6-5 to TRBJ2-1; D not resolved. The CDR3 has 15 residues. Germline values: CDR1 MNHEY, CDR2 SVGAGI. The V and J ends lost 5 bases and 6 bases respectively, with 17 bases between them. CDR3 sequence (DNA): TGTGCCAGCAGTAGAGACCGTGCTGCCGGCAATGAGCAGTTCTTC. Translating it yields CASSRDRAAGNEQFF.

The chain joins TRBV19 to TRBJ1-1; 8 bases agree with TRBD1. The germline V gene has CDR1 LNHDA and CDR2 SQIVND (reference sequence). Trimming took 1 base from V and 5 from J; bases not matched to a gene: 6. The length of the CDR3 is 15 residues. CDR3 protein: CASSIVRGPGTEAFF. The CDR3 DNA follows: TGTGCCAGTAGTATAGTCAGGGGGCCGGGGACTGAAGCTTTCTTT.

The V gene is TRBV6-9, the J gene TRBJ2-7, with D possibly being TRBD2 (5 bases). There are 13 residues in the CDR3. V gave up 5 bases and J gave up 0 bases, with 8 bases separating them. Germline V gene data show CDR1 as MNHGY and CDR2 as SVAAGI. DNA for the CDR3: TGTGCCAGCAGTCGACTATACTCCTACGAGCAGTACTTC. Amino acid sequence: CASSRLYSYEQYF.

This clone was seen just once. The V and J genes are TRBV7-9 and TRBJ1-2; maybe TRBD1 (5 bases). Germline V gene sequence: CDR1 SEHNR, CDR2 FQNEAQ (reference sequence). The CDR3 has 15 amino acids. The V end was cut by 1 base, the J end by 4 bases, with 13 bases between. The CDR3 reads CASSLDYAGIYGYTF. The CDR3 DNA reads TGTGCCAGCAGCTTAGATTACGCAGGGATCTATGGCTACACCTTC.

The rearrangement uses TRBV4-2 and TRBJ2-7; TRBD1 is a possible D gene (6 bases). This CDR3 spans 11 amino acids. The germline V gene has CDR1 LGHNA and CDR2 YNFKEQ. V lost 8 bases and J 3 bases, leaving 8 bases between the germline ends. This chain's CDR3 is CASQGSYEQYF. The CDR3 coding sequence is TGTGCCAGCCAGGGGAGCTACGAGCAGTACTTC.

The chain joins TRBV7-9 to TRBJ1-4; D unclear. V lost 4 bases to trimming and J lost 8 bases, with 11 bases between them. The CDR3 runs to 13 residues. Germline V gives CDR1 SEHNR, CDR2 FQNEAQ (reference sequence). For the CDR3, the DNA is TGTGCCAGCAGCTCCACCGGGCGGGAAAAACTGTTTTTT. Translated: CASSSTGREKLFF.

The chain combines TRBV19 with TRBJ2-5; maybe TRBD2 (7 bases). Trimming stripped 1 base from V and 3 bases from J, with 15 bases between. This CDR3 spans 16 amino acids. The germline CDR1 and CDR2 sequences are LNHDA and SQIVND (reference sequence). CDR3 nucleotide sequence: TGTGCCAGTAGTATAGGAGGGGGGGCCGGGGAAGAGACCCAGTACTTC. This encodes CASSIGGGAGEETQYF. The whole variable domain, remainder taken from reference TRBV19 and TRBJ2-5, is DGGITQSPKYLFRKEGQNVTLSCEQNLNHDAMYWYRQDPGQGLRLIYYSQIVNDFQKGDIAEGYSVSREKKESFPLTVTSAQKNPTAFYLCASSIGGGAGEETQYFGPGTRLLVL.

The chain carries TRBV6-1 and TRBJ2-7; 9 bases agree with TRBD2. Germline lookup yields CDR1 MNHNS and CDR2 SASEGT. V lost 7 bases to trimming and J lost 1 base; unmatched junction nucleotides: 8. The CDR3 spans 15 residues. CDR3 residues: CASKSSGSTSYEQYF. In DNA form, the CDR3 reads TGTGCCAGCAAAAGTAGCGGGAGTACGTCCTACGAGCAGTACTTC.

J is TRBJ1-5 and V is TRBV11-2; perhaps TRBD1 as D (5 bases). V lost 4 bases to trimming and J lost 2 bases, with 12 bases between them. Germline V gene data show CDR1 as SGHAT and CDR2 as FQNNGV. The CDR3 extends over 15 amino acids. The CDR3 sequence is CASSWSRGGNQPQHF. The CDR3 DNA follows: TGTGCCAGCAGCTGGAGTAGGGGCGGCAATCAGCCCCAGCATTTT.

This sequence joins TRBV18 and TRBJ2-5; D gene uncertain. This CDR3 is 14 amino acids long. V lost 2 bases and J 2 bases, leaving 9 bases between the germline ends. Germline CDR1 KGHSH, CDR2 LQKENI. The CDR3 DNA reads as TGTGCCAGCTCACCAACGGCGGAGCAAGAGACCCAGTACTTC. This sequence encodes CASSPTAEQETQYF. The variable domain in full, with the rest retrieved from reference TRBV18 and TRBJ2-5, is NAGVMQNPRHLVRRRGQEARLRCSPMKGHSHVYWYRQLPEEGLKFMVYLQKENIIDESGMPKERFSAEFPKEGPSILRIQQVVRGDSAAYFCASSPTAEQETQYFGPGTRLLVL.

This clone has just a few counts. V gene TRBV19 combines with J gene TRBJ2-3; no firm D call. V lost 3 bases and J 7 bases, leaving 11 bases between the germline ends. Looked up from germline, CDR1 is LNHDA and CDR2 is SQIVND (reference sequence). The CDR3 length is 13 residues. The CDR3 DNA reads TGTGCCAGTAGTATTCACGACGGGTATACGCAGTATTTT. This translates into CASSIHDGYTQYF.

The CDR3 nucleotides are TGTGCCAGCAGCCGGGACAGACAACGGGCGGCTGAAGCTTTCTTT. The encoded protein is CASSRDRQRAAEAFF. The chain joins TRBV19 to TRBJ1-1, with 7 nucleotides matching TRBD1. The CDR3 has 15 residues. The junction had 16 bases not matched to a gene; V was cut back by 9 bases and J by 6 bases. Germline V lookup: CDR1 LNHDA, CDR2 SQIVND (reference sequence).

V and J are TRBV27 and TRBJ2-3; D perhaps matches TRBD1 (5 bases). This CDR3 is built from 17 residues. Germline assignment: CDR1 MNHEY and CDR2 SMNVEV (reference sequence). V was trimmed by 2 bases and J by 5 bases, leaving 20 bases between them. CDR3 in amino acids: CASSLRGGGLVRDTQYF. The CDR3 bases are TGTGCCAGCAGTTTAAGGGGCGGTGGGTTGGTCAGAGATACGCAGTATTTT.

The chain employs TRBV11-3 and TRBJ2-7; D may be TRBD1 or TRBD2 (6 bases each). From germline, CDR1 is SGHNT and CDR2 YENEEA. The CDR3 spans 15 residues. Deletions cut 3 bases from V and 2 bases from J, with 14 bases between. The CDR3 here is CASSFLGGPTYEQYF. The CDR3, as DNA: TGTGCCAGCAGCTTCTTGGGGGGCCCCACCTACGAGCAGTACTTC.

The chain recombines TRBV20-1 with TRBJ2-3; D remains unclear. V lost 6 bases and J lost 4, with 8 bases in between. This CDR3 is built from 11 residues. Germline lookup yields CDR1 DFQATT and CDR2 SNEGSKA (reference sequence). CDR3 in amino acids: CSADHSDTQYF. As DNA, the CDR3 is TGCAGTGCCGACCATTCAGATACGCAGTATTTT.

The genes are TRBV5-1 and TRBJ2-3; D is possibly TRBD2 (5 bases). This CDR3 has 18 amino acids. Germline V gene data show CDR1 as SGHRS and CDR2 as YFSETQ. Trimming stripped 1 base from V and 0 bases from J, with 18 bases between. CDR3: CASSLTPGSGDSTDTQYF. DNA of the CDR3: TGCGCCAGCAGCTTGACCCCGGGATCCGGAGATAGCACAGATACGCAGTATTTT. Full variable domain (missing parts from reference TRBV5-1 and TRBJ2-3): KAGVTQTPRYLIKTRGQQVTLSCSPISGHRSVSWYQQTPGQGLQFLFEYFSETQRNKGNFPGRFSGRQFSNSRSEMNVSTLELGDSALYLCASSLTPGSGDSTDTQYFGPGTRLTVL.

This chain links TRBV18 with TRBJ2-1; D is uncertain. The germline V and J ends were trimmed by 3 bases and 9 bases, with 12 bases remaining between them. This CDR3 is built from 13 residues. Germline CDR1 KGHSH, CDR2 LQKENI. The CDR3 spells CASSPGQSFEQFF. CDR3 in DNA: TGTGCCAGCTCACCTGGGCAGTCTTTTGAGCAGTTCTTC.

The CDR3 is CATSRVFGSSYEQYF. The CDR3 bases are TGTGCCACCAGCAGAGTTTTCGGGTCCTCCTACGAGCAGTACTTC. The chain recombines TRBV15 with TRBJ2-5; no firm D call. The DNA end lines up better with TRBJ2-7; the J call may be wrong. Germline lookup yields CDR1 LNHNV and CDR2 YYDKDF (reference sequence). CDR3 length: 15 residues.

This chain links TRBV19 with TRBJ1-1, with D possibly TRBD1 on 6 matching bases. Germline V gene data show CDR1 as LNHDA and CDR2 as SQIVND (reference sequence). The CDR3 has 16 amino acids. V lost 5 bases to trimming and J lost 0 bases, with 16 bases between them. The CDR3 sequence: CASSVGQQGMNTEAFF. In DNA form, the CDR3 reads TGTGCCAGTAGTGTCGGTCAGCAGGGGATGAACACTGAAGCTTTCTTT.

The chain joins TRBV5-1 to TRBJ1-4; TRBD1 might be the D (6 bases). Looked up from germline, CDR1 is SGHRS and CDR2 is YFSETQ. There are 14 residues in the CDR3. Trimming stripped 3 bases from V and 2 bases from J, with 8 bases between. In DNA, the CDR3 is TGCGCCAGCAGCTCTGGACAGACTAATGAAAAACTGTTTTTT. It is translated as CASSSGQTNEKLFF.

This rearrangement joins TRBV28 to TRBJ1-1, with D possibly being TRBD1 (6 bases). There are 14 residues in the CDR3. Per germline, CDR1 MDHEN and CDR2 SYDVKM. V was shortened by 5 bases and J by 1 base, with 11 bases between the two germline ends. CDR3 residues: CASSPQGGNTEAFF. In DNA, the CDR3 is TGTGCCAGCAGTCCACAGGGAGGGAACACTGAAGCTTTCTTT.

The rearrangement joins TRBV5-1 to TRBJ1-2, with TRBD1 identical over 8 bases. This CDR3 is built from 16 residues. With 4 bases clipped from V and 4 bases from J, the junction kept 12 bases outside the gene matches. Germline V gene data show CDR1 as SGHRS and CDR2 as YFSETQ. This CDR3 reads CASSQTGQENTYGYTF. CDR3 in DNA: TGCGCCAGCAGCCAAACGGGACAGGAGAATACCTATGGCTACACCTTC.

The chain links TRBV27 to TRBJ1-3, with 8 bases identical to TRBD1. The CDR3 consists of 15 residues. Germline V gene data show CDR1 as MNHEY and CDR2 as SMNVEV (reference sequence). V shed 2 bases, J shed 1 base, and the junction held 1 base outside the gene matches. Written as DNA, the CDR3 is TGTGCCAGCAGTTTACAGGGGGCATCTGGAAACACCATATATTTT. This gives the protein CASSLQGASGNTIYF.

In this sample, this clone is medium-sized (0.01 to 0.1%). CDR3 residues: CASSLMAGGNYGYTF. The CDR3 region has the DNA TGTGCCAGCAGCTTGATGGCGGGTGGGAACTATGGCTACACCTTC. The chain carries TRBV5-6 and TRBJ1-2; D call uncertain. This CDR3 is built from 15 residues. The germline V and J ends were trimmed by 1 base and 2 bases, with 12 bases remaining between them. Per germline, CDR1 SGHDT and CDR2 YYEEEE.

The gene calls are TRBV9 and TRBJ2-1; 8 bases fit TRBD2. Germline lookup yields CDR1 SGDLS and CDR2 YYNGEE. CDR3 length: 15 residues. Germline trimming cut 4 bases from V and 7 bases from J; bases unmatched to any gene: 10. The chain's CDR3 is CASSLGGSGTNEQFF. DNA of the CDR3: TGTGCCAGCAGCCTCGGGGGTAGCGGGACGAATGAGCAGTTCTTC.

The rearrangement joins TRBV19 to TRBJ1-2, with TRBD1 identical over 12 bases. The CDR3 loop spans 16 amino acids. Germline V lookup: CDR1 LNHDA, CDR2 SQIVND (reference sequence). After removal of 1 base from V and 7 bases from J, the junction contained 7 bases not matched to a gene. Here the CDR3 reads CASSIVGGQGASGYTF. CDR3 nucleotide sequence: TGTGCCAGTAGTATAGTTGGGGGACAGGGGGCGTCTGGCTACACCTTC.

The chain links TRBV19 to TRBJ2-1, with 9 bases aligning to TRBD2. Germline CDR1 and CDR2: LNHDA and SQIVND (reference sequence). The V and J ends lost 6 bases and 3 bases, in that order; junction bases with no gene match: 6. The CDR3 consists of 15 residues. In nucleotides, the CDR3 is TGTGCCAGTAGCTACCTAGCGGGAAGCTACAATGAGCAGTTCTTC. Protein sequence: CASSYLAGSYNEQFF.